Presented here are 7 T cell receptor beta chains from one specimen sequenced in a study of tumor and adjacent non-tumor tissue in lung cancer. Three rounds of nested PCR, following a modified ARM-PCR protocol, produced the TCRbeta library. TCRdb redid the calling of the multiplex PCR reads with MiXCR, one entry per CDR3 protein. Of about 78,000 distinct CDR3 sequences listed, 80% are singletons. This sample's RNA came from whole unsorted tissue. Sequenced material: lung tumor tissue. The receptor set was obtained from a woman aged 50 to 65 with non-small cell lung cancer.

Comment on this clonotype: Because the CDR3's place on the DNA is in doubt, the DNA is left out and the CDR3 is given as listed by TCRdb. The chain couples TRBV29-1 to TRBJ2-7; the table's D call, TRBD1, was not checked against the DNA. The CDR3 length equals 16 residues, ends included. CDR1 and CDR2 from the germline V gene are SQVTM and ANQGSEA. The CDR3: CSVVGTGARDSYEQHF.

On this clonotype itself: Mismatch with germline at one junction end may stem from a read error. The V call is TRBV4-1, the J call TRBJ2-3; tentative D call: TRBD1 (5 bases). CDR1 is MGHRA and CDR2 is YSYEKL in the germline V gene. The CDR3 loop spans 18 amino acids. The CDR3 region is CASSQVLLISWGTNTQYF. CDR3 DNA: TGCGCCAGCAGCCAAGTGCTTTTGATTAGCTGGGGCACAAATACGCAGTATTTT.

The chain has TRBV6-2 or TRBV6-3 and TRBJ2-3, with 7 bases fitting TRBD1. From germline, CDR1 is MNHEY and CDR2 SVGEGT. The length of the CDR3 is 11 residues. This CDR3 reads CGRQGTDTQYF. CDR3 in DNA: TGTGGCAGACAGGGTACGGATACGCAGTATTTT.

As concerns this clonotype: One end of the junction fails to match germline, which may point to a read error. This CDR3 reads CASKNLTGPCVDEKFF. CDR3 nucleotides: TGTGCCAGCAAGAACCTAACAGGGCCCTGTGTGGATGAGAAGTTCTTC. The chain is built from TRBV6-1 and TRBJ2-1, with D perhaps matching TRBD1 (6 bases). The CDR3 sequence is 16 residues long. Germline V gives CDR1 MNHNS, CDR2 SASEGT.

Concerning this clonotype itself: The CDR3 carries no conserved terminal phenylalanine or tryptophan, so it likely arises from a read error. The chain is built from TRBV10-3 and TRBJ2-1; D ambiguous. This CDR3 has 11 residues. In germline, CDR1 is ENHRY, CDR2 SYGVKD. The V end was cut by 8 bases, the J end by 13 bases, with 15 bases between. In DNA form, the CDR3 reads TGTGCCATCCAGGCGATGGGTGAACAGTTCTTA. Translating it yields CAIQAMGEQFL.

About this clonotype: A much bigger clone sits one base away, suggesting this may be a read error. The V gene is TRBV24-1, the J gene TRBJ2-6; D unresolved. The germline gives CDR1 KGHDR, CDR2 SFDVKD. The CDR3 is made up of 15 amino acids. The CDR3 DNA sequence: TGTACCACCAGTGACCCTAAAGCTGGGGCCAACGTCCTGACTTTC. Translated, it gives CTTSDPKAGANVLTF.

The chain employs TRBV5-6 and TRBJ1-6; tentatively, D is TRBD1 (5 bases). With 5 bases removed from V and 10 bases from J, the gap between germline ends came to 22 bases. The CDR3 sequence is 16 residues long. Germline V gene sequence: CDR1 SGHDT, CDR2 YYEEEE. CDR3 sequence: CASSVSDSGLRSPLHF. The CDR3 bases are TGTGCCAGCAGTGTCTCCGACAGTGGATTAAGATCACCCCTCCACTTT.